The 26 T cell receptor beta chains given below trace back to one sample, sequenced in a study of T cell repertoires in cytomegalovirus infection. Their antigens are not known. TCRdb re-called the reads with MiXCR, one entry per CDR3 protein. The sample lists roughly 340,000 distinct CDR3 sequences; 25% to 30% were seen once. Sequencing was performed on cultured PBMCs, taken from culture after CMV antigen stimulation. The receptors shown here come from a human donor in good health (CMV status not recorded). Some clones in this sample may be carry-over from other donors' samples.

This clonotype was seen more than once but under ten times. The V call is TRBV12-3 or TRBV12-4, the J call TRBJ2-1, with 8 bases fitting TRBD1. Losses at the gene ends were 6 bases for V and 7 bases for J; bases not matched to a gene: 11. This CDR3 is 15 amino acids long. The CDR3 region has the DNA TGTGCCAGCAGCTCACCTGGACAGGGTGTAAATGAGCAGTTCTTC. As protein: CASSSPGQGVNEQFF.

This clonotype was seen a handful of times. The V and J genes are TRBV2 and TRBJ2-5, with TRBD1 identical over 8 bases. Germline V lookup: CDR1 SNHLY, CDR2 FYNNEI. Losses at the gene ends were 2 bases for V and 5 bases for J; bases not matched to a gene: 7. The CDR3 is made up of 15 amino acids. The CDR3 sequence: CASSEQSGGQETQYF. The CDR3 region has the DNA TGTGCCAGCAGTGAACAGTCAGGGGGCCAGGAGACCCAGTACTTC.

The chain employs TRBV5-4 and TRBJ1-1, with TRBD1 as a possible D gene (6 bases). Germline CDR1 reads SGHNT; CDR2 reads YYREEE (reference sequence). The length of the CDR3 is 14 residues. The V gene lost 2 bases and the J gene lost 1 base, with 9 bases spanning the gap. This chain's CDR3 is CASSFRDKNTEAFF. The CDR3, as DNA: TGTGCCAGCAGCTTCCGGGACAAGAACACTGAAGCTTTCTTT.

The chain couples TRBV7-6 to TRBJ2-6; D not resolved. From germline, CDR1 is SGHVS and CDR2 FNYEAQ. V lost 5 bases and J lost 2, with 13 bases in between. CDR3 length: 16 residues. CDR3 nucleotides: TGTGCCAGCAGCCGACAAGGCCCTCCTGGGGCCAACGTCCTGACTTTC. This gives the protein CASSRQGPPGANVLTF.

CDR3 DNA: TGTGCCAGCAGTTCGGACGGACGCTATGGCTACACCTTC. Amino acids: CASSSDGRYGYTF. The chain links TRBV27 to TRBJ1-2; no definite D call. Per germline, CDR1 MNHEY and CDR2 SMNVEV (reference sequence). Trimming pared 4 bases from V and 4 bases from J, leaving 10 bases between. The CDR3 sequence is 13 residues long.

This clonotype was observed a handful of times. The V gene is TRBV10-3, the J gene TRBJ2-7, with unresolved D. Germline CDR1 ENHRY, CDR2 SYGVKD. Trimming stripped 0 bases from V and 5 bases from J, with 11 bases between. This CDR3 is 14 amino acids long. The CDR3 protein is CAISESNTSDEQYF. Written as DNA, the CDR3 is TGTGCCATCAGTGAGTCGAACACGAGTGACGAGCAGTACTTC.

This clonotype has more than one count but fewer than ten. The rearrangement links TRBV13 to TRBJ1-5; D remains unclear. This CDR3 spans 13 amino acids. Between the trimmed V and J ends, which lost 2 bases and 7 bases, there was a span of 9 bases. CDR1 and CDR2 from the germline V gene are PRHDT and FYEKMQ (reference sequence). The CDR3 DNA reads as TGTGCCAGCAGCTTAAGGGTGGGACAGCCCCAGCATTTT. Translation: CASSLRVGQPQHF.

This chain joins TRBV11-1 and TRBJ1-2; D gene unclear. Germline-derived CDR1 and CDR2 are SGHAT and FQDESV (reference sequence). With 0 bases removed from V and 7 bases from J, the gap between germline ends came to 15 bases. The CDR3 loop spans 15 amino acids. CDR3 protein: CASSLATARGGGYTF. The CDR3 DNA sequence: TGTGCCAGCAGCTTAGCCACCGCCCGAGGAGGTGGCTACACCTTC.

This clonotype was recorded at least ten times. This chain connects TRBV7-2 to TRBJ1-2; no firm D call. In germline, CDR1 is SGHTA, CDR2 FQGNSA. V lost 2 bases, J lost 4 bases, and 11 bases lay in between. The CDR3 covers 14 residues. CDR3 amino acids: CASSLSGAIYGYTF. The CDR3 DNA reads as TGTGCCAGCAGCTTATCGGGAGCTATCTATGGCTACACCTTC.

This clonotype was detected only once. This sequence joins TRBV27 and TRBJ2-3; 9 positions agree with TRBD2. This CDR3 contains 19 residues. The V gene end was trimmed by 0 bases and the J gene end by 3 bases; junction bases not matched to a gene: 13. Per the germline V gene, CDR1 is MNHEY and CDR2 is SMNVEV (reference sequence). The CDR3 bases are TGTGCCAGCAGTTTATCAGGGTGGGGGGCTAGCGGGATTACAGATACGCAGTATTTT. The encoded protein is CASSLSGWGASGITDTQYF.

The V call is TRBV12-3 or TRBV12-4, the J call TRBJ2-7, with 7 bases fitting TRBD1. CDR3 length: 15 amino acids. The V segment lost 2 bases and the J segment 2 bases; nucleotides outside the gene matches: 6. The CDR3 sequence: CASSLKGQGAYEQYF. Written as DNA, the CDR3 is TGTGCCAGCAGTTTAAAGGGCCAGGGGGCCTACGAGCAGTACTTC.

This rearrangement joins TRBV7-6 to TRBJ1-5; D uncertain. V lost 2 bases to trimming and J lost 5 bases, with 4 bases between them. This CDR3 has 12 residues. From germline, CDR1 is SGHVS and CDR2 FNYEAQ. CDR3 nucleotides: TGTGCCAGCAGCTTAACGGATCAGCCCCAGCATTTT. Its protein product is CASSLTDQPQHF.

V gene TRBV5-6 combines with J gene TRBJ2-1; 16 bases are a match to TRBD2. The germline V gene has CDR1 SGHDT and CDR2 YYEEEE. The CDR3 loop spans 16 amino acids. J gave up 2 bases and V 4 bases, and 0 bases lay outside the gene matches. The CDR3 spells CASSGTSGRAYNEQFF. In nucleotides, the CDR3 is TGTGCCAGCAGCGGGACTAGCGGGAGGGCCTACAATGAGCAGTTCTTC.

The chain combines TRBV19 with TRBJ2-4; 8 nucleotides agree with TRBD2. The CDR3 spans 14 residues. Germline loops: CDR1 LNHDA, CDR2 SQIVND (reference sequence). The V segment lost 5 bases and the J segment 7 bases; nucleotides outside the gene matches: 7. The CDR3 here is CASSPGLASNIQYF. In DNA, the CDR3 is TGTGCCAGTAGTCCCGGACTAGCTTCGAACATTCAGTACTTC.

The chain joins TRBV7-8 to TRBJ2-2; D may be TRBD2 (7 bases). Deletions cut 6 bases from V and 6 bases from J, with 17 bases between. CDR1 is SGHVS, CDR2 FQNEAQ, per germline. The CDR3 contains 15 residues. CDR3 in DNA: TGTGCCAGCAGTCTATCGGGGGGCTTTCCCGGGGAGCTGTTTTTT. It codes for CASSLSGGFPGELFF.

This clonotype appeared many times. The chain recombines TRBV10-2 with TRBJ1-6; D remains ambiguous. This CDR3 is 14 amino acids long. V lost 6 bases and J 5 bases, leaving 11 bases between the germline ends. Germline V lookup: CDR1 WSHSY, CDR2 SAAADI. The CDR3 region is CASSPLQNNSPLHF. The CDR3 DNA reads TGCGCCAGCAGCCCCCTACAGAATAATTCACCCCTCCACTTT.

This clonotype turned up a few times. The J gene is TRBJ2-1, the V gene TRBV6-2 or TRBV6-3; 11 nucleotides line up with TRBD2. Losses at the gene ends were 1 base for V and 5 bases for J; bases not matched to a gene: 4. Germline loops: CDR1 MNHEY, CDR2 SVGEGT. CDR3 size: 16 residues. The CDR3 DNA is TGTGCCAGCAGTTACTATGGACTAGCGGGCAACAATGAGCAGTTCTTC. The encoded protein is CASSYYGLAGNNEQFF.

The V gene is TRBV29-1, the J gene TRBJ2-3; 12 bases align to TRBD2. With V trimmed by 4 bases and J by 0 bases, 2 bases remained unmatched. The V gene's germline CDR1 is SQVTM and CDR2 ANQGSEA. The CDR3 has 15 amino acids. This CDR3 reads CSVATSGGSTDTQYF. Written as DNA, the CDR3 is TGCAGCGTTGCGACTAGCGGGGGTAGCACAGATACGCAGTATTTT.

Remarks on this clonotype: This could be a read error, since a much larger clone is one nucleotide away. CDR3 sequence (DNA): TGTGCCAGCAGCAATGAGCAGTTCTTC. Protein sequence: CASSNEQFF. The chain uses TRBV7-4 and TRBJ2-1; D call uncertain. V was trimmed by 5 bases and J by 7 bases, leaving 0 bases between them. The length of the CDR3 is 9 residues. The germline V gene has CDR1 SGHVT and CDR2 SQSDAQ.

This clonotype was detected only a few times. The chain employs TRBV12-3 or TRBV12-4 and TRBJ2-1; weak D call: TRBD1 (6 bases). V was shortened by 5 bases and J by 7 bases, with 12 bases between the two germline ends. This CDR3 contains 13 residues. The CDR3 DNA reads TGTGCCAGCAGTCCGCAGGGGCGGAATGAGCAGTTCTTC. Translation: CASSPQGRNEQFF.

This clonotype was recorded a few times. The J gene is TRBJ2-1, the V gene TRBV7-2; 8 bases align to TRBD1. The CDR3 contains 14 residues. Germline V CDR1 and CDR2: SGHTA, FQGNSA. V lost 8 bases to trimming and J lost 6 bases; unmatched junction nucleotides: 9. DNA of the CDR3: TGTGCCAGCTTAGGAGCAGGGGGCTCCAATGAGCAGTTCTTC. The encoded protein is CASLGAGGSNEQFF.

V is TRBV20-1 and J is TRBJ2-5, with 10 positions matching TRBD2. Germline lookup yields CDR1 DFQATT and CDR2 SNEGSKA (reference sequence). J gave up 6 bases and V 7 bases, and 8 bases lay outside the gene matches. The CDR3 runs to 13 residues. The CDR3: CSVIHSGGKTQYF. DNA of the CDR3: TGCAGTGTGATACATAGCGGGGGGAAGACCCAGTACTTC.

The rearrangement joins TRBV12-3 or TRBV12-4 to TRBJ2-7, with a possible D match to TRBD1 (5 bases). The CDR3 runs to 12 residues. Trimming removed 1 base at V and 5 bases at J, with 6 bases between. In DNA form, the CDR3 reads TGTGCCAGCAGTTTAGGACAGAACGAGCAGTACTTC. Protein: CASSLGQNEQYF.

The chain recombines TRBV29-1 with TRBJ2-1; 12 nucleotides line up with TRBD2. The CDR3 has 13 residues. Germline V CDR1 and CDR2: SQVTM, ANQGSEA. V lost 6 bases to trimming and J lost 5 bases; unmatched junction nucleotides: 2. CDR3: CSVASGRDNEQFF. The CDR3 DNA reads TGCAGCGTCGCTAGCGGGAGGGACAATGAGCAGTTCTTC.

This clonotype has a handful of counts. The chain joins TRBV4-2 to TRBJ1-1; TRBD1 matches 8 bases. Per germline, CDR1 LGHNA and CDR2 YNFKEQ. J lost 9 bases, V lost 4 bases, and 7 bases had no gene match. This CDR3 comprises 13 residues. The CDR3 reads CASSRGQDRKAFF. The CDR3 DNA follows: TGTGCCAGCAGCCGGGGACAGGACCGGAAAGCTTTCTTT.

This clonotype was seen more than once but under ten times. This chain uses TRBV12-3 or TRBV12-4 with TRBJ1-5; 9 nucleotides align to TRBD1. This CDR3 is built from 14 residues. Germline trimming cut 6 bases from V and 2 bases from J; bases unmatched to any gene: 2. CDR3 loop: CASRQGAGNQPQHF. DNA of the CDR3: TGTGCCAGCAGACAGGGGGCCGGCAATCAGCCCCAGCATTTT.